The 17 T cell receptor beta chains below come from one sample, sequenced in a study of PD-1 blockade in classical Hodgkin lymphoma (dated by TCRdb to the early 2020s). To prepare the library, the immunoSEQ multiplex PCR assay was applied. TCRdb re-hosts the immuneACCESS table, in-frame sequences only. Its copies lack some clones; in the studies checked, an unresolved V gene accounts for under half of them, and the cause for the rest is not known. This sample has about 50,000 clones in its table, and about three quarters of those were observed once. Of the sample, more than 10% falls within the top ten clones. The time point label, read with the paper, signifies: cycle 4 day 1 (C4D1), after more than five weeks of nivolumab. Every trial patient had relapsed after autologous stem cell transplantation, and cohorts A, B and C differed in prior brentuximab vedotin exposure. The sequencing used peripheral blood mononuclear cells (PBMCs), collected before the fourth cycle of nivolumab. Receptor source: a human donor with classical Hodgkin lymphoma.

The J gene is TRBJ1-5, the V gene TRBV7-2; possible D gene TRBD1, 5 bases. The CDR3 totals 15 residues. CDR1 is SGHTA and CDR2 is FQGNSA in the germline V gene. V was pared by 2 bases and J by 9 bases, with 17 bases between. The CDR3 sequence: CASSLQGSAGRPQHF. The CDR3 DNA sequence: TGTGCCAGCAGCTTACAAGGGAGCGCAGGGCGGCCCCAGCATTTT.

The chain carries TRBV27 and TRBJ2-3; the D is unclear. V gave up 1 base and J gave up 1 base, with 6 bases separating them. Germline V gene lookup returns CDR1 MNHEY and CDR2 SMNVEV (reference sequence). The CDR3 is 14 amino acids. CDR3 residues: CASSLFHGTDTQYF. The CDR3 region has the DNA TGTGCCAGCAGTTTATTTCACGGCACAGATACGCAGTATTTT.

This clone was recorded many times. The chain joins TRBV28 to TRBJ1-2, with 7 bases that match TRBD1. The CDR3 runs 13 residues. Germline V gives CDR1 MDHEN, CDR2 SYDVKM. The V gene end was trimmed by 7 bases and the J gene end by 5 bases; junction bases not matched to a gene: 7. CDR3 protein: CASTKTGRYGYTF. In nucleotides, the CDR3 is TGTGCCAGCACTAAGACAGGGAGGTATGGCTACACCTTC.

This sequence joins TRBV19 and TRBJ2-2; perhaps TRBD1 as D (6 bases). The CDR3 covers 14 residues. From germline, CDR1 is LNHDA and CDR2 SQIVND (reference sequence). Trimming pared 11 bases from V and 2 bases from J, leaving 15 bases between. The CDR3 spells CASQRGYNTGELFF. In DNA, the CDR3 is TGTGCCTCTCAAAGGGGGTACAACACCGGGGAGCTGTTTTTT.

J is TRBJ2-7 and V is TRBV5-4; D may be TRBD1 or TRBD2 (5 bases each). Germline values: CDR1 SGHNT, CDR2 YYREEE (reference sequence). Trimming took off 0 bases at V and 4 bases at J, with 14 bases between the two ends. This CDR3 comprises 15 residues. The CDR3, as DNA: TGTGCCAGCAGCTTGGTCACCGGGGCCTCTTACGAGCAGTACTTC. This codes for CASSLVTGASYEQYF.

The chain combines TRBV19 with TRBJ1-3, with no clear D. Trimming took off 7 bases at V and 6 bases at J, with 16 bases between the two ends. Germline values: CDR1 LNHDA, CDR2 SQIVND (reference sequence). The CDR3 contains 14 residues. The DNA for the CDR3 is TGTGCCAGTACTAACCCAGGCGGAGTAAACACCATATATTTT. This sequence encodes CASTNPGGVNTIYF. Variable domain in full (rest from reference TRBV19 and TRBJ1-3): DGGITQSPKYLFRKEGQNVTLSCEQNLNHDAMYWYRQDPGQGLRLIYYSQIVNDFQKGDIAEGYSVSREKKESFPLTVTSAQKNPTAFYLCASTNPGGVNTIYFGEGSWLTVV.

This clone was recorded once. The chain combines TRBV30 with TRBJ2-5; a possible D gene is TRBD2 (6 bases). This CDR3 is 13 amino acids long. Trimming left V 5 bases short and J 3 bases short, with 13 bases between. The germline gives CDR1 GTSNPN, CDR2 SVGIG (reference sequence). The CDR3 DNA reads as TGTGCCTGGTTGGGACGGACTAAAGAGACCCAGTACTTC. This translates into CAWLGRTKETQYF.

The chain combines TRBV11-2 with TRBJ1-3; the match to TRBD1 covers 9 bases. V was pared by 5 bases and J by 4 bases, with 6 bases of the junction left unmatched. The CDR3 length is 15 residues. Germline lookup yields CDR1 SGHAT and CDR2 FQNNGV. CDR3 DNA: TGTGCCAGCAGCCTGGGACAGGGCGAGGGAAACACCATATATTTT. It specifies CASSLGQGEGNTIYF.

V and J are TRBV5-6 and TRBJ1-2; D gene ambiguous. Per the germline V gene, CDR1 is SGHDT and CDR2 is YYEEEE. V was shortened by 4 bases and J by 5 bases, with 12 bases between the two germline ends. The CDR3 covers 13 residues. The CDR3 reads CASSRTEVYGYTF. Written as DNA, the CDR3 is TGTGCCAGCAGCCGAACCGAGGTTTATGGCTACACCTTC. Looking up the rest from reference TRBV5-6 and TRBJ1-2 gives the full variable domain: DAGVTQSPTHLIKTRGQQVTLRCSPKSGHDTVSWYQQALGQGPQFIFQYYEEEERQRGNFPDRFSGHQFPNYSSELNVNALLLGDSALYLCASSRTEVYGYTFGSGTRLTVV.

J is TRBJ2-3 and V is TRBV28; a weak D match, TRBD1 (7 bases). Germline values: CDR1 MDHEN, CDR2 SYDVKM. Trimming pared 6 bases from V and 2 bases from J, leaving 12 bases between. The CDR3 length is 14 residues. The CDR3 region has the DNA TGTGCCAGCAGCGCAGGGGGGTCCACAGATACGCAGTATTTT. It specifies CASSAGGSTDTQYF.

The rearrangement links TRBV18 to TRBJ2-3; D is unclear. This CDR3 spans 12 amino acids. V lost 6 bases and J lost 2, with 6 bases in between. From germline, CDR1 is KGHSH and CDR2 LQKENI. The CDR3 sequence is CASSPITDTQYF. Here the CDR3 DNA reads TGTGCCAGCTCCCCAATCACAGATACGCAGTATTTT.

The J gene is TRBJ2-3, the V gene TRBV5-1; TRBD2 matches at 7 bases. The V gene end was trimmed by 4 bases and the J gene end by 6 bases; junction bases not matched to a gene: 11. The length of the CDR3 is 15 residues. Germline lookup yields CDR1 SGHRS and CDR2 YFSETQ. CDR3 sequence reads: CASSSGDGEVDTQYF. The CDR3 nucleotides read TGCGCCAGCAGCAGCGGGGACGGAGAAGTGGATACGCAGTATTTT.

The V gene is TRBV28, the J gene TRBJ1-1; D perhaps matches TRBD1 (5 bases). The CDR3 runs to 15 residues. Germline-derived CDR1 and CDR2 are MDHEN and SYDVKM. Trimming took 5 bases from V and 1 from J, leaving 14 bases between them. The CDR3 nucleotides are TGTGCCAGCAGTCTATACATTACAGGGAACACTGAAGCTTTCTTT. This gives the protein CASSLYITGNTEAFF. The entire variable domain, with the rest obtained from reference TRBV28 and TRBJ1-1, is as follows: DVKVTQSSRYLVKRTGEKVFLECVQDMDHENMFWYRQDPGLGLRLIYFSYDVKMKEKGDIPEGYSVSREKKERFSLILESASTNQTSMYLCASSLYITGNTEAFFGQGTRLTVV.

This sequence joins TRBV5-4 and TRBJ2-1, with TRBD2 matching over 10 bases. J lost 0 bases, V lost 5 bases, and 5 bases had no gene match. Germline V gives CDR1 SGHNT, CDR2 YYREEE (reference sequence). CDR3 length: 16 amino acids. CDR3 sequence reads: CASRPSSGSSYNEQFF. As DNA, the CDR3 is TGTGCCAGCAGACCATCTAGCGGGAGCTCCTACAATGAGCAGTTCTTC.

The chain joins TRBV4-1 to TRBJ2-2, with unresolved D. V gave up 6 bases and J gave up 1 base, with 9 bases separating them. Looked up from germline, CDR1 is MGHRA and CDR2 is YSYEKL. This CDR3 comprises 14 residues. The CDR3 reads CASRIVGNTGELFF. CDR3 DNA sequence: TGCGCCAGCAGAATTGTCGGGAACACCGGGGAGCTGTTTTTT.

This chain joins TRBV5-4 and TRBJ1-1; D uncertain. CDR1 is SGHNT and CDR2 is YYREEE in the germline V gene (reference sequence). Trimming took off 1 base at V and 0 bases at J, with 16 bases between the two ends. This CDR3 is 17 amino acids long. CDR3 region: CASSLKAAIAMNTEAFF. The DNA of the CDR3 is TGTGCCAGCAGCTTGAAAGCAGCGATAGCCATGAACACTGAAGCTTTCTTT.

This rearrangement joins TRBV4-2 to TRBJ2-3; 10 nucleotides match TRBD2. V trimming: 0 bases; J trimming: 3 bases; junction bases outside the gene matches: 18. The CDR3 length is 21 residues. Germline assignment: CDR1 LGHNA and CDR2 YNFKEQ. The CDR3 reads CASSQEEPWGGRAGGTDTQYF. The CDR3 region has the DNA TGTGCCAGCAGCCAAGAAGAACCCTGGGGGGGGCGAGCGGGAGGGACAGATACGCAGTATTTT.